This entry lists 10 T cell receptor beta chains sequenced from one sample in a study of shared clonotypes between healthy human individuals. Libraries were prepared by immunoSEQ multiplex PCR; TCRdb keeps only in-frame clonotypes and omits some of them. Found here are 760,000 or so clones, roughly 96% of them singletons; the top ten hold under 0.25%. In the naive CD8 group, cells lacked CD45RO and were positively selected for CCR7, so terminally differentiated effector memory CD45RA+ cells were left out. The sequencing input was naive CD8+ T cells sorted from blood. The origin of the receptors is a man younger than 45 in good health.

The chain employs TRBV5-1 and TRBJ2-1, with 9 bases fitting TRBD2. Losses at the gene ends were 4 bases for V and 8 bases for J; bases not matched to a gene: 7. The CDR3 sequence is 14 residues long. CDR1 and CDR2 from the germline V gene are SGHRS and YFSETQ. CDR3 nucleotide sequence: TGCGCCAGCAGCCAGGTAGCGGGAGTCTATGAGCAGTTCTTC. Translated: CASSQVAGVYEQFF.

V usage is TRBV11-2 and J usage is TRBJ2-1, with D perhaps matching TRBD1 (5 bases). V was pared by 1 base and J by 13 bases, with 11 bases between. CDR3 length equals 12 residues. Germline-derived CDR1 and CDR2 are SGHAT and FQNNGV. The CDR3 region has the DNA TGTGCCAGCAGCTTAGTCAGGGTTTTTCAGTTCTTC. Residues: CASSLVRVFQFF.

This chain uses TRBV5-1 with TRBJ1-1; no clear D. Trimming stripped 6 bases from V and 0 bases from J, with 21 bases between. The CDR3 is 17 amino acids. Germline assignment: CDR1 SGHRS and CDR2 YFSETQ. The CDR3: CASTLDNLTGMNTEAFF. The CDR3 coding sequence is TGCGCCAGCACCTTAGACAACCTCACGGGAATGAACACTGAAGCTTTCTTT.

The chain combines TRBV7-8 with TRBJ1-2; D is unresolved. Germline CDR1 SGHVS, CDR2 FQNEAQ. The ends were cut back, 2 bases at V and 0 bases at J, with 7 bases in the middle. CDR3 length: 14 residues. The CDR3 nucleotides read TGTGCCAGCAGCTTAATCATAACTAACTATGGCTACACCTTC. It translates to CASSLIITNYGYTF.

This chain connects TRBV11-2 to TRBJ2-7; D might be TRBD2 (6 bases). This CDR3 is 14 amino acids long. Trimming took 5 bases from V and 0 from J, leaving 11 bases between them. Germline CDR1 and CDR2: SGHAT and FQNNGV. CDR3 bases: TGTGCCAGCAGCCCGCTGACTAGCTCCTACGAGCAGTACTTC. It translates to CASSPLTSSYEQYF.

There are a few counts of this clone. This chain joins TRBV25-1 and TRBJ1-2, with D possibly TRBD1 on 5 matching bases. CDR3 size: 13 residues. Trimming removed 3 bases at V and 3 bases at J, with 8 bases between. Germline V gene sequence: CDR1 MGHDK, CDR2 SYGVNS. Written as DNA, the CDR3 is TGTGCCAGCAGTGACCAGGGAGACTATGGCTACACCTTC. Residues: CASSDQGDYGYTF.

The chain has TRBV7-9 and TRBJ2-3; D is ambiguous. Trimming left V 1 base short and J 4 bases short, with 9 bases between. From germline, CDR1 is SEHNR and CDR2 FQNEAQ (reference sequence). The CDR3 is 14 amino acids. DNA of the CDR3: TGTGCCAGCAGCTTAGATGTTAACCCAGATACGCAGTATTTT. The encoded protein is CASSLDVNPDTQYF.

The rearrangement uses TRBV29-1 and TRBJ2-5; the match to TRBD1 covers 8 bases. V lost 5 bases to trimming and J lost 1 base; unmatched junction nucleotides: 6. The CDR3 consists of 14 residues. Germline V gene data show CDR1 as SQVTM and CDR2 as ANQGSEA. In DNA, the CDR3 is TGCAGCGTTCGCGAAGGGACAGGCCAAGAGACCCAGTACTTC. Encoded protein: CSVREGTGQETQYF.

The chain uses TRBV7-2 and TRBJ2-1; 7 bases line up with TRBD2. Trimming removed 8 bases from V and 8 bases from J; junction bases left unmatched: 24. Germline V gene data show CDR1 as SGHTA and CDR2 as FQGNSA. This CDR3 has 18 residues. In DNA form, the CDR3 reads TGTGCCAGCTACCCTTTCGGGGGAGGGCTAGCGGTCAGGGATGAGCAGTTCTTC. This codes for CASYPFGGGLAVRDEQFF.

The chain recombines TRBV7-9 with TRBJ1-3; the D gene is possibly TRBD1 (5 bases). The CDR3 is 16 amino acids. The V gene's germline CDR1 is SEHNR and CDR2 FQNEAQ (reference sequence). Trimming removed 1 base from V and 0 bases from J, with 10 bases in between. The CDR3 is CASSLGGYSSGNTIYF. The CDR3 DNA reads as TGTGCCAGCAGCTTAGGGGGCTACAGCTCTGGAAACACCATATATTTT. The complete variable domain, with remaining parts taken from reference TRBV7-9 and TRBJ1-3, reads DTGVSQNPRHKITKRGQNVTFRCDPISEHNRLYWYRQTLGQGPEFLTYFQNEAQLEKSRLLSDRFSAERPKGSFSTLEIQRTEQGDSAMYLCASSLGGYSSGNTIYFGEGSWLTVV.